Listed here are 24 T cell receptor beta chains from one sample, sequenced in a study of T cells expressing NK-cell markers (dated by TCRdb to the early 2020s). Library preparation used 5' RACE. Reads for this sample came from an Illumina HiSeq 2000. TCRdb reprocessed the reads, and each CDR3 protein sequence is entered once, without DNA. This sample's listing comprises 550,000 to 600,000 distinct CDR3 sequences. The ten largest account for less than 4.5% of the sample. The specimen sequenced was blood T cells: a sorted CD56 or NKG2C T cell subset, CD4+ or CD8+ T cells, or bulk PBMC T cells (not recorded which). Receptors were obtained from a man aged 18 to 35 in good health. Donor details come from another sample of the same person, matched by shared clones.

The chain couples TRBV12-3 or TRBV12-4 to TRBJ2-6; without DNA, the TCRdb call of TRBD2 cannot be checked. The CDR3 covers 14 residues. CDR3: CASITSRGANVLTF.

The rearrangement uses TRBV20-1 and TRBJ2-7. Germline V lookup: CDR1 DFQATT, CDR2 SNEGSKA (reference sequence). The CDR3 runs to 14 residues. The CDR3 sequence is CSPRLRRESYEQYF.

The chain is built from TRBV5-1 and TRBJ2-2; TCRdb returns TRBD1, unconfirmable since there is no DNA. Germline lookup yields CDR1 SGHRS and CDR2 YFSETQ. The CDR3 totals 19 residues. CDR3: CASSLGPDRGQRRTGELFF.

The genes are TRBV20-1 and TRBJ1-2; absent DNA, TCRdb's TRBD1 call cannot be checked. CDR3 length: 14 amino acids. The germline V gene has CDR1 DFQATT and CDR2 SNEGSKA (reference sequence). The CDR3 spells CSAPTGGLVYGYTF.

CDR3 region: CASSLASFTGELFF. The rearrangement links TRBV5-1 to TRBJ2-2. The length of the CDR3 is 14 residues. Germline assignment: CDR1 SGHRS and CDR2 YFSETQ.

V gene TRBV29-1 combines with J gene TRBJ2-2; the TCRdb D gene call, TRBD1, has no DNA to confirm it. Germline CDR1 is SQVTM and CDR2 is ANQGSEA. CDR3 size: 14 residues. The CDR3 loop is CSVRTRLNTGELFF.

The V gene is TRBV20-1, the J gene TRBJ1-1. Germline V gene sequence: CDR1 DFQATT, CDR2 SNEGSKA (reference sequence). The CDR3 covers 15 residues. The CDR3 here is CSARDSRALRAEAFF.

The chain is built from TRBV30 and TRBJ2-1. The CDR3 length is 14 residues. Per germline, CDR1 GTSNPN and CDR2 SVGIG (reference sequence). CDR3 protein: CAWSVNMVGNEQFF.

CDR3 sequence reads: CASSQEVGRGAYGYTF. V gene TRBV3-1 combines with J gene TRBJ1-2; the TRBD1 assignment by TCRdb is unverifiable without DNA. Germline V CDR1 and CDR2: LGHDT, YNNKEL (reference sequence). This CDR3 is 16 amino acids long.

V is TRBV27 and J is TRBJ2-1. Germline V CDR1 and CDR2: MNHEY, SMNVEV (reference sequence). CDR3 length equals 17 residues. This chain's CDR3 is CASSLYPDLSSYNEQFF.

The chain is built from TRBV6-1 and TRBJ2-1; the TCRdb D gene call, TRBD2, has no DNA to confirm it. This CDR3 has 14 amino acids. Germline V gene sequence: CDR1 MNHNS, CDR2 SASEGT. The CDR3 here is CASTGLAGGNEQFF.

J is TRBJ2-1 and V is TRBV10-3; checking the TCRdb D call of TRBD2 is not possible without DNA. Germline V gives CDR1 ENHRY, CDR2 SYGVKD. This CDR3 contains 14 residues. CDR3: CAISDRASGGEQFF.

This sequence joins TRBV20-1 and TRBJ1-1; without DNA, the TCRdb call of TRBD1 cannot be checked. The CDR3 sequence is 14 residues long. Germline CDR1 DFQATT, CDR2 SNEGSKA (reference sequence). The CDR3 reads CSARDSGHIYEAFF.

The chain couples TRBV7-9 to TRBJ2-1; TCRdb reports TRBD1, a call that lacks DNA to check it against. Germline V gene lookup returns CDR1 SEHNR and CDR2 FQNEAQ (reference sequence). The CDR3 is 14 amino acids. CDR3 sequence reads: CASSTQDRGNEQFF.

The chain carries TRBV15 and TRBJ2-3; TCRdb indicates TRBD2, and absent DNA this call remains unverified. The CDR3 runs 14 residues. Germline assignment: CDR1 LNHNV and CDR2 YYDKDF (reference sequence). CDR3 residues: CATSITGVKDTQYF.

V is TRBV5-5 and J is TRBJ2-2; TCRdb proposes TRBD1, but this gene call is untestable without DNA. The CDR3 is made up of 16 amino acids. Germline V gene data show CDR1 as SGHKS and CDR2 as YYEKEE (reference sequence). The CDR3 sequence is CASRDRGSVYTGELFF. Complete variable domain (other parts from reference TRBV5-5 and TRBJ2-2): DAGVTQSPTHLIKTRGQQVTLRCSPISGHKSVSWYQQVLGQGPQFIFQYYEKEERGRGNFPDRFSARQFPNYSSELNVNALLLGDSALYLCASRDRGSVYTGELFFGEGSRLTVL.

This CDR3 is CASTVADPTGELFF. The chain has TRBV5-1 and TRBJ2-2. The CDR3 runs to 14 residues. Germline CDR1 is SGHRS and CDR2 is YFSETQ.

The rearrangement uses TRBV7-8 and TRBJ1-5; with no DNA, the TCRdb D assignment of TRBD1 cannot be verified. The CDR3 spans 15 residues. The germline gives CDR1 SGHVS, CDR2 FQNEAQ. This CDR3 is CASSLGREPNQPQHF. The full variable domain, with the rest looked up from reference TRBV7-8 and TRBJ1-5, is GAGVSQSPRYKVAKRGQDVALRCDPISGHVSLFWYQQALGQGPEFLTYFQNEAQLDKSGLPSDRFFAERPEGSVSTLKIQRTQQEDSAVYLCASSLGREPNQPQHFGDGTRLSIL.

The rearrangement links TRBV6-2 or TRBV6-3 to TRBJ2-5; TCRdb gives TRBD1 as the D gene, but with no DNA this cannot be confirmed. This CDR3 is built from 16 residues. CDR1 and CDR2 (germline): MNHEY, SVGEGT. The CDR3: CASSYVLGATEETQYF.

The gene calls are TRBV15 and TRBJ2-6. The CDR3 loop spans 15 amino acids. Germline CDR1 and CDR2: LNHNV and YYDKDF (reference sequence). CDR3 sequence reads: CATSSGLGGANVLTF. Looking up the rest from reference TRBV15 and TRBJ2-6 gives the full variable domain: DAMVIQNPRYQVTQFGKPVTLSCSQTLNHNVMYWYQQKSSQAPKLLFHYYDKDFNNEADTPDNFQSRRPNTSFCFLDIRSPGLGDTAMYLCATSSGLGGANVLTFGAGSRLTVL.

Here the CDR3 reads CASSLPSTGVITEAFF. This chain joins TRBV7-9 and TRBJ1-1; TCRdb lists TRBD1, though no DNA is available to test this call. There are 16 residues in the CDR3. Germline values: CDR1 SEHNR, CDR2 FQNEAQ (reference sequence). The variable domain in full, completed from reference TRBV7-9 and TRBJ1-1, reads DTGVSQNPRHKITKRGQNVTFRCDPISEHNRLYWYRQTLGQGPEFLTYFQNEAQLEKSRLLSDRFSAERPKGSFSTLEIQRTEQGDSAMYLCASSLPSTGVITEAFFGQGTRLTVV.

The rearrangement uses TRBV4-1 and TRBJ2-1; no DNA is available, so the TRBD2 call from TCRdb remains unchecked. Germline V gene sequence: CDR1 MGHRA, CDR2 YSYEKL. The CDR3 runs to 17 residues. The CDR3 region is CASSHREGLSSYNEQFF.

This chain connects TRBV6-1 to TRBJ2-1; TCRdb outputs TRBD1, but without DNA this stays unchecked. The V gene's germline CDR1 is MNHNS and CDR2 SASEGT. This CDR3 spans 13 amino acids. CDR3 amino acids: CASSLPGTGEQFF.

The genes are TRBV6-5 and TRBJ1-1; the D call from TCRdb, TRBD1, cannot be confirmed without DNA. The germline V gene has CDR1 MNHEY and CDR2 SVGAGI. The CDR3 contains 14 residues. The CDR3 sequence is CASRTGGKNTEAFF.